These 30 T cell receptor beta chains share one sample of origin, sequenced in a study of shared clonotypes between healthy human individuals. TCRdb's table, derived via immunoSEQ multiplex PCR, lists solely in-frame clones and lacks some. The sample carries more than 1 million clones, approximately 80% recorded once. The sample taken for sequencing was memory CD4+ T cells from PBMCs. Subset defined: CD45RA-negative fraction. These receptors were taken from a man aged 18-30 years in good health. Some clones in this sample may be carry-over from other donors' samples.

The chain employs TRBV18 and TRBJ2-2; D not resolved. Germline V CDR1 and CDR2: KGHSH, LQKENI. Trimming left V 2 bases short and J 1 base short, with 14 bases between. There are 17 residues in the CDR3. This CDR3 reads CASSPNYLGLNTGELFF. CDR3 in DNA: TGTGCCAGCTCACCAAATTACCTCGGGTTGAACACCGGGGAGCTGTTTTTT.

The V call is TRBV28, the J call TRBJ2-7; D remains unclear. Germline CDR1 MDHEN, CDR2 SYDVKM. V lost 5 bases and J lost 3, with 8 bases in between. CDR3 size: 12 residues. The CDR3 sequence is CASSIGVYEQYF. DNA of the CDR3: TGTGCCAGCAGTATAGGCGTCTACGAGCAGTACTTC. The complete variable domain, with remaining parts taken from reference TRBV28 and TRBJ2-7, reads DVKVTQSSRYLVKRTGEKVFLECVQDMDHENMFWYRQDPGLGLRLIYFSYDVKMKEKGDIPEGYSVSREKKERFSLILESASTNQTSMYLCASSIGVYEQYFGPGTRLTVT.

The rearrangement uses TRBV12-5 and TRBJ2-5; D is possibly TRBD1 or TRBD2 (5 bases each). Germline lookup yields CDR1 LGHNT and CDR2 FRNRAP. The CDR3 is made up of 15 amino acids. Trimming removed 7 bases at V and 1 base at J, with 16 bases between. The CDR3 coding sequence is TGTGCTAGTGCCCCGGGACGCCATCCCCAAGAGACCCAGTACTTC. It translates to CASAPGRHPQETQYF.

The J gene is TRBJ1-4, the V gene TRBV29-1, with 12 bases fitting TRBD1. This CDR3 contains 16 residues. Per germline, CDR1 SQVTM and CDR2 ANQGSEA. V dropped 0 bases and J dropped 10; count of bases not matched to a gene: 9. CDR3 residues: CSVEDGTGGFFGKLFF. CDR3 DNA sequence: TGCAGCGTTGAAGACGGGACAGGGGGCTTCTTTGGAAAACTGTTTTTT.

The chain is built from TRBV28 and TRBJ2-3; tentatively, D is TRBD2 (5 bases). The CDR3 consists of 14 residues. Germline values: CDR1 MDHEN, CDR2 SYDVKM. The V gene lost 3 bases and the J gene lost 4 bases, with 11 bases spanning the gap. CDR3 coding DNA: TGTGCCAGCAGTTTTGAGGGATTGGCAGATACGCAGTATTTT. This sequence encodes CASSFEGLADTQYF.

The J gene is TRBJ2-7, the V gene TRBV30; 7 bases align to TRBD1. Germline CDR1 is GTSNPN and CDR2 is SVGIG (reference sequence). After removal of 3 bases from V and 2 bases from J, the junction contained 10 bases not matched to a gene. The CDR3 sequence is 15 residues long. DNA of the CDR3: TGTGCCTGGAGAAGAGTGGACAGGCGCCCCTACGAGCAGTACTTC. It specifies CAWRRVDRRPYEQYF. The whole variable domain, filled in from reference TRBV30 and TRBJ2-7, reads SQTIHQWPATLVQPVGSPLSLECTVEGTSNPNLYWYRQAAGRGLQLLFYSVGIGQISSEVPQNLSASRPQDRQFILSSKKLLLSDSGFYLCAWRRVDRRPYEQYFGPGTRLTVT.

This chain links TRBV27 with TRBJ2-2; the match to TRBD1 covers 7 bases. V shed 6 bases and J 6 bases; nucleotides not matched to a gene: 7. CDR3 length equals 14 residues. From germline, CDR1 is MNHEY and CDR2 SMNVEV (reference sequence). CDR3 protein: CASSLRQGSGELFF. In nucleotides, the CDR3 is TGTGCCAGCAGCCTCCGACAGGGCTCCGGGGAGCTGTTTTTT.

The V and J genes are TRBV2 and TRBJ2-2, with 7 bases matching TRBD1. V shed 3 bases, J shed 3 bases, and the junction held 4 bases outside the gene matches. There are 15 residues in the CDR3. Germline V gene sequence: CDR1 SNHLY, CDR2 FYNNEI. The CDR3 coding sequence is TGTGCCAGCAGTGACACTGACAGGGACACCGGGGAGCTGTTTTTT. Encoded protein: CASSDTDRDTGELFF.

The chain has TRBV7-6 and TRBJ2-7; D not resolved. Germline V gene data show CDR1 as SGHVS and CDR2 as FNYEAQ. CDR3 length equals 15 residues. V shed 6 bases and J shed 0 bases, with 15 bases lying between them. CDR3 amino acids: CASSRTPGFSYEQYF. Here the CDR3 DNA reads TGTGCCAGCAGTCGCACGCCAGGTTTCTCCTACGAGCAGTACTTC.

This rearrangement joins TRBV28 to TRBJ2-7; D gene ambiguous. V was cut by 7 bases and J by 6 bases, with 13 bases left in between. The CDR3 extends over 12 amino acids. The V gene's germline CDR1 is MDHEN and CDR2 SYDVKM. As DNA, the CDR3 is TGTGCCAGCACGGCAGGAGCGACCGAGCAGTACTTC. Its translation: CASTAGATEQYF. Looking up the rest from reference TRBV28 and TRBJ2-7 gives the full variable domain: DVKVTQSSRYLVKRTGEKVFLECVQDMDHENMFWYRQDPGLGLRLIYFSYDVKMKEKGDIPEGYSVSREKKERFSLILESASTNQTSMYLCASTAGATEQYFGPGTRLTVT.

This rearrangement joins TRBV5-1 to TRBJ1-2; D call uncertain. The CDR3 has 14 residues. V lost 1 base to trimming and J lost 4 bases, with 11 bases between them. Germline CDR1 and CDR2: SGHRS and YFSETQ. The CDR3 loop reads CASSLSPNPYGYTF. For the CDR3, the DNA is TGCGCCAGCAGCTTGAGCCCCAACCCCTATGGCTACACCTTC.

Concerning this clone itself: A far larger clone is off by one base, so a read error is likely. The V and J genes are TRBV9 and TRBJ1-4; 7 positions agree with TRBD1. The CDR3 totals 13 residues. The ends lost 4 bases at V and 5 bases at J; junction bases unmatched: 2. CDR1 and CDR2 (germline): SGDLS, YYNGEE. The CDR3 DNA reads TGTGCCAGCAGCCAGACAGGGAATGAAAAACTGTTTTTT. This sequence encodes CASSQTGNEKLFF.

The chain is built from TRBV7-9 and TRBJ1-6; TRBD1 agrees at 9 bases. There are 15 residues in the CDR3. Unmatched junction bases numbered 1, after V lost 0 bases and J lost 7 bases. Germline V gene data show CDR1 as SEHNR and CDR2 as FQNEAQ (reference sequence). The CDR3 DNA follows: TGTGCCAGCAGCTTAGCCGGACAGGGGAATTCACCCCTCCACTTT. This translates into CASSLAGQGNSPLHF.

The chain employs TRBV2 and TRBJ2-1; 8 bases align to TRBD2. Losses at the gene ends were 4 bases for V and 4 bases for J; bases not matched to a gene: 6. This CDR3 has 15 amino acids. Germline assignment: CDR1 SNHLY and CDR2 FYNNEI. The CDR3 loop is CASSVVRGGYNEQFF. DNA of the CDR3: TGTGCCAGCAGTGTGGTTCGCGGGGGGTACAATGAGCAGTTCTTC.

The V gene is TRBV2, the J gene TRBJ1-6; D gene uncertain. The V gene lost 5 bases and the J gene lost 0 bases, with 5 bases spanning the gap. CDR1 SNHLY and CDR2 FYNNEI come from the germline V gene. The CDR3 is 14 residues long. The CDR3 region is CASSYSSYNSPLHF. The CDR3 DNA is TGTGCCAGCAGTTACAGCTCCTATAATTCACCCCTCCACTTT.

This chain connects TRBV27 to TRBJ2-2; 10 bases map to TRBD2. V shed 3 bases and J 8 bases; nucleotides not matched to a gene: 9. The CDR3 is made up of 16 amino acids. The germline CDR1 and CDR2 sequences are MNHEY and SMNVEV (reference sequence). CDR3 protein: CASSLRLAGVGGELFF. CDR3 sequence (DNA): TGTGCCAGCAGTTTGAGGCTAGCGGGAGTTGGTGGGGAGCTGTTTTTT.

The table lists this clone with a count of one. The chain employs TRBV28 and TRBJ1-4; tentative D call: TRBD1 (6 bases). The V gene lost 8 bases and the J gene lost 4 bases, with 11 bases spanning the gap. From germline, CDR1 is MDHEN and CDR2 SYDVKM. The CDR3 runs 13 residues. The CDR3 is CASHRAGNEKLFF. DNA for the CDR3: TGTGCCAGCCACAGGGCTGGTAATGAAAAACTGTTTTTT.

The chain couples TRBV5-1 to TRBJ2-7, with 11 positions matching TRBD2. Germline loops: CDR1 SGHRS, CDR2 YFSETQ. The CDR3 is 15 residues long. The junction had 5 bases not matched to a gene; V was cut back by 0 bases and J by 6 bases. CDR3 nucleotides: TGCGCCAGCAGCTTGGTGGCTAGCGGGAGGTCCGAGCAGTACTTC. Its protein is CASSLVASGRSEQYF.

This rearrangement joins TRBV30 to TRBJ2-7, with D hard to call. Germline V gene data show CDR1 as GTSNPN and CDR2 as SVGIG (reference sequence). Trimming pared 7 bases from V and 2 bases from J, leaving 6 bases between. The CDR3 runs to 10 residues. The CDR3 coding sequence is TGTGCCTCAGGAACCTACGAGCAGTACTTC. It translates to CASGTYEQYF.

The V gene is TRBV2, the J gene TRBJ1-5; a possible D gene is TRBD1 (6 bases). Deletions cut 4 bases from V and 2 bases from J, with 12 bases between. CDR3 length: 15 amino acids. The germline CDR1 and CDR2 sequences are SNHLY and FYNNEI. The CDR3 protein is CASSVQGIGNQPQHF. The CDR3 DNA sequence: TGTGCCAGCAGTGTCCAGGGGATTGGCAATCAGCCCCAGCATTTT.

This chain connects TRBV11-2 to TRBJ1-2; a possible D gene is TRBD1 (6 bases). This CDR3 contains 14 residues. CDR1 is SGHAT, CDR2 FQNNGV, per germline. V was shortened by 2 bases and J by 5 bases, with 12 bases between the two germline ends. The CDR3 is CASSLIQGTYGYTF. As DNA, the CDR3 is TGTGCCAGCAGCTTAATTCAGGGGACTTATGGCTACACCTTC.

V and J are TRBV9 and TRBJ1-1; TRBD1 might be the D (5 bases). Per the germline V gene, CDR1 is SGDLS and CDR2 is YYNGEE. CDR3 length: 16 residues. V lost 4 bases to trimming and J lost 5 bases, with 21 bases between them. For the CDR3, the DNA is TGTGCCAGCAGCCAAGGAACGGGGGGTTCTGGAACTGAAGCTTTCTTT. Translated: CASSQGTGGSGTEAFF.

The CDR3 sequence is CASSRGQGYEQYF. DNA of the CDR3: TGTGCCAGCAGCCGGGGACAGGGCTACGAGCAGTACTTC. The rearrangement joins TRBV6-6 to TRBJ2-7; TRBD1 aligns across 9 bases. Germline V gives CDR1 MNHNY, CDR2 SVGAGI (reference sequence). The V and J ends lost 6 bases and 3 bases, in that order; junction bases with no gene match: 3. The CDR3 has 13 residues.

This chain connects TRBV20-1 to TRBJ1-4, with D unresolved. The V end was cut by 6 bases, the J end by 8 bases, with 10 bases between. Germline values: CDR1 DFQATT, CDR2 SNEGSKA (reference sequence). The CDR3 is 11 residues long. The CDR3 DNA reads TGCAGTGCCCTAACGACGGAAAAACTGTTTTTT. Translation: CSALTTEKLFF.

This chain links TRBV25-1 with TRBJ1-1; a possible D gene is TRBD1 (6 bases). Looked up from germline, CDR1 is MGHDK and CDR2 is SYGVNS. Trimming removed 6 bases from V and 3 bases from J, with 17 bases in between. The CDR3 totals 15 residues. CDR3 protein: CASSPRAGADTEAFF. CDR3 sequence (DNA): TGTGCCAGCAGCCCCCGTGCGGGGGCGGACACTGAAGCTTTCTTT.

Comments on this clone: Distinct nucleotide sequences in the sample also encode this CDR3. V is TRBV9 and J is TRBJ1-1; D perhaps matches TRBD1 (5 bases). V was clipped by 2 bases and J by 0 bases, with 8 bases between them. This CDR3 is built from 14 residues. The germline gives CDR1 SGDLS, CDR2 YYNGEE. CDR3 DNA sequence: TGTGCCAGCAGCGTCGACAGCCTGAACACTGAAGCTTTCTTT. It codes for CASSVDSLNTEAFF.

The CDR3 sequence: CASRTSGSPDTQYF. In nucleotides, the CDR3 is TGCGCCAGTCGGACTAGCGGGAGCCCAGATACGCAGTATTTT. The chain couples TRBV5-1 to TRBJ2-3, with 13 bases identical to TRBD2. The CDR3 sequence is 14 residues long. Germline V lookup: CDR1 SGHRS, CDR2 YFSETQ. V shed 8 bases, J shed 4 bases, and the junction held 4 bases outside the gene matches.

The J gene is TRBJ2-7, the V gene TRBV11-2; D ambiguous. Germline V lookup: CDR1 SGHAT, CDR2 FQNNGV. The CDR3 covers 15 residues. V lost 2 bases and J lost 0, with 11 bases in between. The CDR3 DNA sequence: TGTGCCAGCAGCTTATCTGGGATACTCTCCTACGAGCAGTACTTC. Translation: CASSLSGILSYEQYF. The full variable domain, in which reference TRBV11-2 and TRBJ2-7 provide the parts outside the CDR3, is EAGVAQSPRYKIIEKRQSVAFWCNPISGHATLYWYQQILGQGPKLLIQFQNNGVVDDSQLPKDRFSAERLKGVDSTLKIQPAKLEDSAVYLCASSLSGILSYEQYFGPGTRLTVT.

The V call is TRBV10-3, the J call TRBJ2-7, with D tentatively TRBD2 (5 bases). Trimming pared 3 bases from V and 3 bases from J, leaving 21 bases between. Germline lookup yields CDR1 ENHRY and CDR2 SYGVKD. The CDR3 contains 17 residues. The CDR3 DNA sequence: TGTGCCATCAGTGATAATTTAGCGACCGCTTCCAACTACGAGCAGTACTTC. Protein product: CAISDNLATASNYEQYF.

V gene TRBV27 combines with J gene TRBJ2-7; D is ambiguous. CDR1 and CDR2 (germline): MNHEY, SMNVEV (reference sequence). Trimming took 7 bases from V and 6 from J, leaving 16 bases between them. The CDR3 runs to 13 residues. The CDR3, as DNA: TGTGCCAGCATAACCTACCTAACCTCCGAGCAGTACTTC. Translating it yields CASITYLTSEQYF.